These 30 T cell receptor beta chains originate from one sample sequenced in a study. TCRdb re-called the 5' RACE reads with MiXCR, one entry per CDR3 protein. This sample yields several thousand distinct CDR3 sequences, of which approximately 57% are seen a single time; approximately 6.2% belongs to the top ten. The sequenced sample was tumor-infiltrating memory CD4+ T cells sorted from the breast tumor. Subset of the sample: memory CD4+ T cells, CD4+CD45RO+CD25-. The origin of the receptors is a female donor with breast cancer.

This clonotype was picked up one time. The V call is TRBV2, the J call TRBJ2-3; no clear D. CDR1 is SNHLY and CDR2 is FYNNEI in the germline V gene. CDR3 length: 13 residues. Between the trimmed V and J ends, which lost 6 bases and 1 base, there was a span of 8 bases. CDR3 DNA: TGTGCCAGCAGGGTATACCGCACAGATACGCAGTATTTT. Amino acid sequence: CASRVYRTDTQYF.

The V gene is TRBV7-2, the J gene TRBJ2-7; 7 bases are a match to TRBD1. The CDR3 runs to 14 residues. Germline lookup yields CDR1 SGHTA and CDR2 FQGNSA. V shed 5 bases, J shed 4 bases, and the junction held 8 bases outside the gene matches. Here the CDR3 DNA reads TGTGCCAGCAGCCCTCGGACAGGACCGTACGAGCAGTACTTC. Its translation: CASSPRTGPYEQYF.

This clonotype was found a few times. The V gene is TRBV20-1, the J gene TRBJ2-3; a possible D gene is TRBD2 (5 bases). The CDR3 runs 12 residues. The ends were cut back, 6 bases at V and 5 bases at J, with 12 bases in the middle. Looked up from germline, CDR1 is DFQATT and CDR2 is SNEGSKA (reference sequence). CDR3 bases: TGCAGTGCCCGGATGAGCGGAGATACGCAGTATTTT. It translates to CSARMSGDTQYF.

The rearrangement uses TRBV9 and TRBJ2-5; 8 nucleotides align to TRBD2. CDR1 and CDR2 from the germline V gene are SGDLS and YYNGEE. There are 16 residues in the CDR3. V shed 4 bases and J 2 bases; nucleotides not matched to a gene: 10. The CDR3 coding sequence is TGTGCCAGCAGCCCCCGGTGGGGCGGGGGGCAAGAGACCCAGTACTTC. This translates into CASSPRWGGGQETQYF.

J is TRBJ2-2 and V is TRBV12-3 or TRBV12-4; unclear D gene. The CDR3 sequence is 14 residues long. V lost 1 base to trimming and J lost 6 bases, with 9 bases between them. CDR3 coding DNA: TGTGCCAGCAGTTTAGATTTGGTCTCCGGGGAGCTGTTTTTT. This gives the protein CASSLDLVSGELFF.

V usage is TRBV20-1 and J usage is TRBJ2-3; a weak D match, TRBD1 (5 bases). Germline CDR1 and CDR2: DFQATT and SNEGSKA (reference sequence). Trimming left V 3 bases short and J 3 bases short, with 13 bases between. The CDR3 consists of 14 residues. CDR3 amino acids: CSARGRSWTDTQYF. CDR3 nucleotide sequence: TGCAGTGCTAGGGGGCGGAGTTGGACAGATACGCAGTATTTT.

The rearrangement joins TRBV7-6 to TRBJ1-1; D remains ambiguous. Germline CDR1 reads SGHVS; CDR2 reads FNYEAQ. V was shortened by 6 bases and J by 1 base, with 12 bases between the two germline ends. The CDR3 totals 14 residues. The CDR3 coding sequence is TGTGCCAGCAGTAAGGACGGTCAGAACACTGAAGCTTTCTTT. Translated, it gives CASSKDGQNTEAFF.

J is TRBJ2-1 and V is TRBV27, with D uncertain. With 6 bases removed from V and 11 bases from J, the gap between germline ends came to 20 bases. The CDR3 is 14 residues long. Germline V CDR1 and CDR2: MNHEY, SMNVEV (reference sequence). Here the CDR3 DNA reads TGTGCCAGCAGCCTAGACCCTTGGGGAAGTCAGCAGTTCTTC. Its protein is CASSLDPWGSQQFF.

The V gene is TRBV6-2 or TRBV6-3, the J gene TRBJ1-2; D is undetermined. Germline V gene data show CDR1 as MNHEY and CDR2 as SVGEGT. Trimming left V 4 bases short and J 5 bases short, with 2 bases between. CDR3 length: 10 amino acids. The CDR3 DNA reads TGTGCCAGCAGTTCTTATGGCTACACCTTC. Translating it yields CASSSYGYTF.

This clonotype was counted between two and nine times. J is TRBJ1-2 and V is TRBV29-1; tentatively, D is TRBD1 (5 bases). The CDR3 covers 13 residues. The V and J ends lost 4 bases and 7 bases respectively, with 16 bases between them. CDR1 and CDR2 (germline): SQVTM, ANQGSEA. CDR3 sequence reads: CSVVQGELRGYTF. The CDR3 nucleotides read TGCAGCGTTGTCCAGGGAGAGCTTCGTGGCTACACCTTC.

The chain employs TRBV20-1 and TRBJ2-4; 7 bases are shared with TRBD2. With V trimmed by 6 bases and J by 0 bases, 8 bases remained unmatched. This CDR3 comprises 15 residues. CDR1 and CDR2 (germline): DFQATT, SNEGSKA (reference sequence). CDR3 protein: CSAQRGGGAKNIQYF. The CDR3 DNA reads as TGCAGTGCCCAAAGGGGCGGGGGAGCCAAAAACATTCAGTACTTC.

Concerning this clonotype: A junction end diverges from the germline sequence, so it may reflect a read error. The V call is TRBV10-3, the J call TRBJ2-2; 7 bases are shared with TRBD1. The CDR3 length is 18 residues. Germline CDR1 and CDR2: ENHRY and SYGVKD. Here the CDR3 DNA reads TGTGCCATCAGTGAGTGGGAGACAGGGTCTTGGAGAACCGGGAAGCTGTTTTTT. As protein: CAISEWETGSWRTGKLFF.

This clonotype was recorded once. The chain combines TRBV24-1 with TRBJ1-5; no clear D gene. The CDR3 covers 16 residues. Trimming removed 3 bases at V and 1 base at J, with 12 bases between. Per germline, CDR1 KGHDR and CDR2 SFDVKD. In nucleotides, the CDR3 is TGTGCCACCAGTGATCCCGCCGGAGGGAGCAATCAGCCCCAGCATTTT. Translation: CATSDPAGGSNQPQHF.

The chain uses TRBV7-2 and TRBJ2-6, with D perhaps matching TRBD1 (5 bases). Germline CDR1 is SGHTA and CDR2 is FQGNSA. Trimming removed 8 bases from V and 2 bases from J, with 10 bases in between. This CDR3 spans 14 amino acids. The CDR3 DNA sequence: TGTGCCAGCGGGGCCTACCCTGGGGCCAACGTCCTGACTTTC. Translating it yields CASGAYPGANVLTF.

This chain joins TRBV4-3 and TRBJ2-1, with D perhaps matching TRBD2 (5 bases). Trimming pared 0 bases from V and 0 bases from J, leaving 12 bases between. The germline V gene encodes CDR1 LGHNA and CDR2 YSLEER. CDR3 length: 17 amino acids. The CDR3 DNA reads as TGCGCCAGCAGCCAAGACCAGCGGAAAAGCTCCTACAATGAGCAGTTCTTC. Translating it yields CASSQDQRKSSYNEQFF.

The chain has TRBV7-8 and TRBJ2-5, with 10 nucleotides matching TRBD2. The CDR3 totals 15 residues. V lost 5 bases and J lost 7; bases outside the gene matches: 10. Germline V gives CDR1 SGHVS, CDR2 FQNEAQ. CDR3 coding DNA: TGTGCCAGCAGCGACCCCGGGACTAGCGATGGGACCCAGTACTTC. Amino acids: CASSDPGTSDGTQYF.

J is TRBJ2-3 and V is TRBV29-1; no clear D gene. Germline V gene data show CDR1 as SQVTM and CDR2 as ANQGSEA. The CDR3 is 13 residues long. Trimming shortened V by 1 base and J by 0 bases, and 5 bases separated the two germline ends. Written as DNA, the CDR3 is TGCAGCGTTGAAGTGACTAGCACAGATACGCAGTATTTT. Protein product: CSVEVTSTDTQYF.

On this clonotype itself: One end of the junction fails to match germline, which may point to a read error. This chain connects TRBV4-1 to TRBJ2-2, with a weak D call TRBD2 (6 bases). The CDR3 contains 16 residues. Germline CDR1 and CDR2: MGHRA and YSYEKL. This chain's CDR3 is CASSHLLGGGAGELFF. CDR3 sequence (DNA): TGTGCCAGCAGCCATTTGCTTGGAGGAGGGGCCGGGGAGCTGTTTTTT.

The chain combines TRBV13 with TRBJ2-5; perhaps TRBD1 as D (5 bases). CDR3 size: 14 residues. V shed 2 bases and J shed 2 bases, with 9 bases lying between them. Germline assignment: CDR1 PRHDT and CDR2 FYEKMQ (reference sequence). The DNA for the CDR3 is TGTGCCAGCAGCTTATCAGGGTTTCAAGAGACCCAGTACTTC. Translating gives CASSLSGFQETQYF.

This clonotype was seen only once. This chain connects TRBV4-3 to TRBJ2-2; D is ambiguous. Per the germline V gene, CDR1 is LGHNA and CDR2 is YSLEER. The germline V and J ends were trimmed by 0 bases and 4 bases, with 6 bases remaining between them. CDR3 length: 14 amino acids. As DNA, the CDR3 is TGCGCCAGCAGCCAAGAGAGACGCACCGGGGAGCTGTTTTTT. Translated: CASSQERRTGELFF.

The chain has TRBV29-1 and TRBJ2-7, with TRBD1 matching over 9 bases. CDR1 and CDR2 (germline): SQVTM, ANQGSEA. Unmatched junction bases numbered 6, after V lost 6 bases and J lost 3 bases. This CDR3 comprises 13 residues. CDR3 region: CSVLTGGIYEQYF. DNA of the CDR3: TGCAGCGTCCTGACAGGGGGAATCTACGAGCAGTACTTC.

This clonotype was seen a few times. CDR3 amino acids: CASSSDQEDTGELFF. In DNA form, the CDR3 reads TGCGCCAGCAGCTCCGACCAAGAAGACACCGGGGAGCTGTTTTTT. The chain uses TRBV5-1 and TRBJ2-2; D unresolved. This CDR3 is 15 amino acids long. Germline V CDR1 and CDR2: SGHRS, YFSETQ. Trimming shortened V by 3 bases and J by 3 bases, and 12 bases separated the two germline ends.

The chain combines TRBV4-3 with TRBJ1-2; D is unclear. The CDR3 is made up of 16 amino acids. From germline, CDR1 is LGHNA and CDR2 YSLEER. Trimming left V 4 bases short and J 0 bases short, with 15 bases between. The DNA for the CDR3 is TGCGCCAGCAGCCCCACCCAAAACTTAGCTAACTATGGCTACACCTTC. Its protein product is CASSPTQNLANYGYTF.

This chain joins TRBV12-3 or TRBV12-4 and TRBJ2-2, with D perhaps assigned TRBD1 or TRBD2 (5 bases each). CDR3 size: 13 residues. Between the trimmed V and J ends, which lost 7 bases and 7 bases, there was a span of 13 bases. The CDR3, as DNA: TGTGCCAGCACCCTTAGTGGGGGCGGGGAGCTGTTTTTT. Translation gives CASTLSGGGELFF.

This sequence joins TRBV6-2 or TRBV6-3 and TRBJ2-7; 9 bases line up with TRBD2. Germline CDR1 is MNHEY and CDR2 is SVGEGT. Unmatched junction bases numbered 1, after V lost 0 bases and J lost 1 base. The CDR3 is 15 residues long. The chain's CDR3 is CASSYSLAGSYEQYF. The DNA of the CDR3 is TGTGCCAGCAGTTACTCGCTAGCGGGATCCTACGAGCAGTACTTC.

The chain employs TRBV6-5 and TRBJ2-1, with 7 bases aligning to TRBD2. Germline V gives CDR1 MNHEY, CDR2 SVGAGI. V was clipped by 5 bases and J by 8 bases; unmatched bases: 12. The CDR3 extends over 15 amino acids. CDR3 residues: CASSPVGGEKDEQFF. DNA of the CDR3: TGTGCCAGCAGTCCAGTGGGAGGGGAGAAGGATGAGCAGTTCTTC.

This chain connects TRBV28 to TRBJ2-7; no definite D call. Trimming cost V 2 bases and J 7 bases, with 6 bases left between them. This CDR3 region has 11 residues. The germline gives CDR1 MDHEN, CDR2 SYDVKM. CDR3 sequence reads: CASSLMTEQYF. Here the CDR3 DNA reads TGTGCCAGCAGTTTAATGACAGAGCAGTACTTC.

The J gene is TRBJ1-2, the V gene TRBV28, with TRBD1 as a possible D gene (6 bases). Germline V gene sequence: CDR1 MDHEN, CDR2 SYDVKM. V lost 6 bases and J 5 bases, leaving 19 bases between the germline ends. This CDR3 has 15 residues. In nucleotides, the CDR3 is TGTGCCAGCAGACAGCAGCGGGGGCTCTTATATGGCTACACCTTC. Translation gives CASRQQRGLLYGYTF.

This chain joins TRBV12-3 or TRBV12-4 and TRBJ2-1; D is possibly TRBD2 (5 bases). The CDR3 covers 13 residues. Trimming took 5 bases from V and 8 from J, leaving 13 bases between them. Here the CDR3 DNA reads TGTGCCAGCAGTGGTTCCCCGAGGGATGAGCAGTTCTTC. Residues: CASSGSPRDEQFF.

The J gene is TRBJ2-7, the V gene TRBV20-1, with TRBD2 matching 9 bases. V was clipped by 0 bases and J by 1 base; unmatched bases: 10. The CDR3 totals 17 residues. Germline V gene data show CDR1 as DFQATT and CDR2 as SNEGSKA (reference sequence). The CDR3 loop reads CSARDLGGRAGSYEQYF. The CDR3 DNA follows: TGCAGTGCTAGAGATTTGGGCGGGAGGGCCGGATCCTACGAGCAGTACTTC.